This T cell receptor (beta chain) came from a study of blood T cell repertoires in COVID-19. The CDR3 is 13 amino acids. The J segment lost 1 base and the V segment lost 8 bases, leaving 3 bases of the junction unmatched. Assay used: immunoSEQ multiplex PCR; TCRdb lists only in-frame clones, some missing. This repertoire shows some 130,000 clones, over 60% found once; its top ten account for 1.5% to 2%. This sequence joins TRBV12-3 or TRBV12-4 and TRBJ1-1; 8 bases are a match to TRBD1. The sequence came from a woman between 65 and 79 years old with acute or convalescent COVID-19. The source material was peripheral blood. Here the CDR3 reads CASGTGGNTEAFF. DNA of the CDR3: TGTGCCAGCGGAACAGGGGGGAACACTGAAGCTTTCTTT.